This TCR beta chain appears in the sequencing data of a study of tumor-infiltrating lymphocytes in localized non-small cell lung cancer. Between the trimmed V and J ends, which lost 4 bases and 2 bases, there was a span of 12 bases. Germline V lookup: CDR1 SGDLS, CDR2 YYNGEE. CDR3 length: 14 amino acids. The method was immunoSEQ multiplex PCR; TCRdb's version includes in-frame clones alone and lacks a portion of them. The top ten clones hold about 9.4% of a sample with approximately 15,000 clones, around 80% of them seen once. Sequenced: uninvolved lung tissue not adjacent to the tumor. This chain joins TRBV9 and TRBJ2-5; a possible D gene is TRBD2 (6 bases). This TCR was recovered from a human donor with non-small cell lung cancer. This CDR3 reads CASSPRDFQETQYF. CDR3 in DNA: TGTGCCAGCAGCCCACGGGACTTTCAAGAGACCCAGTACTTC.